This T cell receptor beta chain was documented in a study of identical twins. Study-level points and caveats: Out-of-frame alpha sequences that twins shared showed excess low generation probability. With abundant cord blood beta clonotypes, insertions were fewer; memory repertoires showed no such pattern.

One entry per CDR3 protein, called by TCRdb with MiXCR from the 5' RACE reads. This table has approximately 1.8 million distinct CDR3 sequences, less than 40% appearing once. In its sample, this clonotype was seen many times. What it binds is not known. The CDR3 spans 14 residues. The trim removed 6 bases at V and 3 bases at J, leaving 3 bases unmatched. Per the germline V gene, CDR1 is MNHEY and CDR2 is SMNVEV (reference sequence). The sequenced material came from cord blood. The chain has TRBV27 and TRBJ2-1; 9 nucleotides agree with TRBD2. This receptor was taken from a newborn girl in good health. The CDR3 DNA is TGTGCCAGCAGGCGGACTAGCGACTACAATGAGCAGTTCTTC. This encodes CASRRTSDYNEQFF.